This TCR beta chain emerged from a study of T cell responses to AZD1222 COVID-19 vaccine. Germline CDR1 is MDHEN and CDR2 is SYDVKM. V gave up 1 base and J gave up 3 bases, with 13 bases separating them. The CDR3 has 16 amino acids. Measured with immunoSEQ multiplex PCR; TCRdb has only the in-frame clones, and not every one. The sample carries some 150,000 clones, around 87% recorded once. The sample holds one count of this clone. Its antigen is currently unknown. Broader study findings: Unmutated variant regions are reportedly the target of nearly half of TCRs that are spike-specific.

The V gene is TRBV28, the J gene TRBJ1-5; D gene ambiguous. This clonotype was sampled from an adult who received the AZD1222 COVID-19 vaccine. Source: peripheral blood, taken 28 days after the second AZD1222 dose. In DNA, the CDR3 is TGTGCCAGCAGTTTATCAAAACGATTCTACAATCAGCCCCAGCATTTT. Protein: CASSLSKRFYNQPQHF.